Listed below are T cell receptor beta chains from one sample, sequenced in a study of shared T cell receptors in the human thymus. The method was immunoSEQ multiplex PCR; TCRdb's version includes in-frame clones alone and lacks a portion of them. The table includes fewer than 700,000 clones, roughly 90% detected once. These sequences were also reported in another study, on human thymus T cells.

Sequencing used thymocytes. The receptors here all came from a boy in the first two years of life with a congenital heart defect. The CDR3 runs from the conserved cysteine through the conserved F or W. Each record gives: clone size, V gene, D gene, J gene, CDR3 protein, CDR3 DNA. The D gene is left open where the match is weak. Rows give clone size only sometimes, using once, few, many, or a class for an expanded clone.

-	TRBV6-4	-	TRBJ2-1	CASSDGELEGKREQFF	TGTGCCAGCAGTGACGGTGAACTAGAGGGAAAGCGGGAGCAGTTCTTC
few	TRBV4-3	TRBD1	TRBJ2-2	CASSQSPGQGNTGELFF	TGCGCCAGCAGCCAGTCCCCGGGACAGGGAAACACCGGGGAGCTGTTTTTT
-	TRBV2	TRBD1	TRBJ1-4	CASSEGSRQGSEKLFF	TGTGCCAGCAGTGAAGGTTCCAGACAGGGGTCAGAAAAACTGTTTTTT
-	TRBV29-1	TRBD2	TRBJ2-5	CSVELAGEYQETQYF	TGCAGCGTGGAACTAGCGGGAGAGTACCAAGAGACCCAGTACTTC
-	TRBV5-1	TRBD2	TRBJ2-2	CASSLCRTSGNCRELFF	TGCGCCAGCAGCTTGTGCCGGACTAGCGGGAACTGCCGGGAGCTGTTTTTT
few	TRBV5-1	-	TRBJ2-1	CASRPWAGYDNEQFF	TGCGCCAGCAGGCCTTGGGCAGGGTACGACAATGAGCAGTTCTTC
-	TRBV5-1	TRBD2	TRBJ2-1	CASSSTPGLADNEQFF	TGCGCCAGCAGCTCAACTCCCGGACTAGCGGACAATGAGCAGTTCTTC
few	TRBV4-3	-	TRBJ1-1	CASSQGPSGGALPNTEAFF	TGCGCCAGCAGCCAAGGCCCCAGTGGGGGGGCCCTACCGAACACTGAAGCTTTCTTT
-	TRBV6-1	-	TRBJ2-7	CASRGTYDSYEQYF	TGTGCCAGCAGAGGGACTTACGACTCCTACGAGCAGTACTTC
-	TRBV6-6	TRBD1	TRBJ1-1	CASTKDRAGNTEAFF	TGTGCCAGCACCAAGGACAGGGCGGGGAACACTGAAGCTTTCTTT
-	TRBV18	-	TRBJ1-1	CASSPPNTGEAFF	TGTGCCAGCTCACCACCAAATACAGGTGAAGCTTTCTTT
-	TRBV11-3	TRBD2	TRBJ2-7	CASSFGGSEQYF	TGTGCCAGCAGCTTCGGCGGGAGCGAGCAGTACTTC
-	TRBV9	TRBD1	TRBJ1-4	CASSPRQGPNEKLFF	TGTGCCAGCAGCCCCCGACAGGGGCCCAATGAAAAACTGTTTTTT
-	TRBV5-6	TRBD2	TRBJ2-7	CASSSGTSSPPGSYEQYF	TGTGCCAGCAGCTCCGGGACTAGTAGTCCCCCGGGCTCCTACGAGCAGTACTTC
-	TRBV28	-	TRBJ1-5	CASSPGQPQHF	TGTGCCAGCAGTCCGGGGCAGCCCCAGCATTTT
-	TRBV2	TRBD2	TRBJ2-1	CASVPGELASGRALDNEQFF	TGTGCCAGCGTCCCCGGGGAATTGGCTAGCGGGAGGGCCTTGGACAATGAGCAGTTCTTC
-	TRBV7-9	TRBD1	TRBJ2-7	CASSQDRGHEQYF	TGTGCCAGCAGCCAAGACAGGGGCCACGAGCAGTACTTC
-	TRBV29-1	TRBD1	TRBJ1-1	CSGGTGPLNTEAFF	TGCAGCGGGGGGACAGGCCCTTTGAACACTGAAGCTTTCTTT
-	TRBV7-2	-	TRBJ2-3	CASSTGPHQADTQYF	TGTGCCAGCAGTACAGGGCCCCACCAGGCAGATACGCAGTATTTT
-	TRBV19	-	TRBJ1-1	CASTSSEGSLQDNTEAFF	TGTGCCAGTACCTCCAGCGAAGGGAGTCTCCAGGACAACACTGAAGCTTTCTTT
-	TRBV30	-	TRBJ2-3	CAWSPNSPDTQYF	TGTGCCTGGAGTCCCAACAGCCCAGATACGCAGTATTTT
-	TRBV4-2	-	TRBJ1-2	CASSPPLPRANYGYTF	TGTGCCAGCAGCCCACCTCTACCCAGGGCGAACTATGGCTACACCTTC
-	TRBV28	-	TRBJ2-1	CASSLRSGTSSYNEQFF	TGTGCCAGCAGTTTAAGGTCGGGAACCAGCTCCTACAATGAGCAGTTCTTC
-	TRBV30	-	TRBJ2-7	CAWSPQVQGKPHEQYF	TGTGCCTGGAGTCCACAGGTACAGGGAAAGCCCCACGAGCAGTACTTC
-	TRBV18	TRBD2	TRBJ2-1	CASSPSGTSGRVDPPLGEQFF	TGTGCCAGCTCACCATCCGGGACTAGCGGGAGGGTAGACCCCCCTCTCGGTGAGCAGTTCTTC
-	TRBV9	-	TRBJ1-1	CASSVGALYTEAFF	TGTGCCAGCAGCGTAGGGGCACTTTACACTGAAGCTTTCTTT
-	TRBV28	TRBD1	TRBJ2-1	CASSLGCPGTGIYNEQFF	TGTGCCAGCAGTTTGGGGTGCCCCGGGACAGGGATCTACAATGAGCAGTTCTTC
once	TRBV7-2	TRBD1	TRBJ2-5	CASSLAWTGWQETQYF	TGTGCCAGCAGCTTAGCTTGGACAGGGTGGCAAGAGACCCAGTACTTC
-	TRBV27	-	TRBJ2-3	CASSLYQGGTDTQYF	TGTGCCAGCAGTTTATACCAGGGTGGCACAGATACGCAGTATTTT
-	TRBV27	-	TRBJ1-5	CASSLSTHRGSHQPQHF	TGTGCCAGCAGTTTATCGACTCATCGGGGGAGCCATCAGCCCCAGCATTTT
-	TRBV10-3	-	TRBJ2-7	CAISFSGEQYF	TGTGCCATCAGTTTCTCCGGGGAGCAGTACTTC
-	TRBV27	-	TRBJ2-5	CASSRRQGETQYF	TGTGCCAGCAGCCGAAGGCAGGGAGAGACCCAGTACTTC
-	TRBV6-5	-	TRBJ1-2	CASSYPGAGDYGYTF	TGTGCCAGCAGTTACCCAGGGGCGGGGGACTATGGCTACACCTTC
-	TRBV28	TRBD2	TRBJ2-1	CASSAKIPGLAGTNEQFF	TGTGCCAGCAGTGCGAAGATCCCGGGACTAGCGGGAACGAATGAGCAGTTCTTC
-	TRBV27	-	TRBJ2-1	CASSLTTDTSYNEQFF	TGTGCCAGCAGTTTAACAACAGACACCTCCTACAATGAGCAGTTCTTC
-	TRBV13	-	TRBJ2-7	CASSPRSYPYEQYF	TGTGCCAGCAGCCCCCGTTCCTACCCTTACGAGCAGTACTTC
-	TRBV4-1	TRBD2	TRBJ2-4	CASSQDRLAGGPGAKNIQYF	TGCGCCAGCAGCCAAGATAGACTAGCGGGAGGGCCGGGGGCCAAAAACATTCAGTACTTC
few	TRBV30	TRBD1	TRBJ1-4	CAWSYQRDRAEKLFF	TGTGCCTGGAGTTATCAACGGGACAGGGCTGAAAAACTGTTTTTT
-	TRBV29-1	-	TRBJ2-3	CSVVRESTDTQYF	TGCAGCGTCGTGAGGGAGAGCACAGATACGCAGTATTTT
-	TRBV5-4	-	TRBJ2-1	CASSLDRYLDNEQFF	TGTGCCAGCAGCTTGGATCGGTACCTAGACAATGAGCAGTTCTTC
-	TRBV4-3	TRBD2	TRBJ2-3	CASSTLAGDGDTQYF	TGCGCCAGCAGCACACTAGCGGGAGATGGGGATACGCAGTATTTT
once	TRBV14	TRBD2	TRBJ2-6	CASSPKTSGAPGANVLTF	TGTGCCAGCAGCCCAAAGACTAGCGGGGCCCCTGGGGCCAACGTCCTGACTTTC
-	TRBV21-1	-	TRBJ1-5	CASSNNREQQPQHF	TGTGCCAGCAGCAACAACAGGGAACAGCAGCCCCAGCATTTT
-	TRBV6-1	TRBD1	TRBJ2-2	CASSVPRGRNTGELFF	TGTGCCAGCAGTGTTCCAAGGGGGCGGAACACCGGGGAGCTGTTTTTT
-	TRBV4-1	TRBD1	TRBJ2-7	CASSQTDRVLSSYEQYF	TGCGCCAGCAGCCAAACGGACAGGGTCCTAAGCTCCTACGAGCAGTACTTC
few	TRBV18	TRBD1	TRBJ1-4	CASGGQSATNEKLFF	TGTGCCAGCGGGGGACAGTCCGCAACTAATGAAAAACTGTTTTTT
-	TRBV6-1	-	TRBJ2-1	CASRIREESYNEQFF	TGTGCCAGCAGGATCAGGGAGGAGTCCTACAATGAGCAGTTCTTC
-	TRBV7-3	-	TRBJ2-6	CASSSLRGAGANVLTF	TGTGCCAGCAGCTCCCTCCGGGGAGCTGGGGCCAACGTCCTGACTTTC
once	TRBV7-9	-	TRBJ1-1	CASSLRPRVQTNTEAFF	TGTGCCAGCAGCTTACGTCCACGGGTTCAGACGAACACTGAAGCTTTCTTT
-	TRBV28	-	TRBJ1-3	CASNQADTIYF	TGTGCCAGCAACCAAGCGGACACCATATATTTT
-	TRBV4-3	TRBD2	TRBJ2-7	CASSQDERESYEQYF	TGCGCCAGCAGCCAAGACGAGCGGGAATCCTACGAGCAGTACTTC
-	TRBV11-3	TRBD2	TRBJ2-7	CASSPSGISYEQYF	TGTGCCAGCAGCCCCAGCGGGATATCCTACGAGCAGTACTTC